These 27 T cell receptor beta chains originate from one sample sequenced in a study of blood T cell repertoires in COVID-19. Method: immunoSEQ multiplex PCR; TCRdb's copy keeps in-frame clones and lacks some. The sample shows 170,000 or so clones, 85% to 95% of them seen only once. The sequenced sample consisted of peripheral blood. These TCRs come from a man aged 45 to 65 with acute or convalescent COVID-19.

This clone appeared a single time. V and J are TRBV28 and TRBJ2-1; weak D call: TRBD1 (7 bases). The CDR3 length is 17 residues. From germline, CDR1 is MDHEN and CDR2 SYDVKM. V shed 7 bases and J shed 0 bases, with 19 bases lying between them. The CDR3 coding sequence is TGTGCCAGCACCGCGGGACAGAGGTTTGGCTCCTACAATGAGCAGTTCTTC. This codes for CASTAGQRFGSYNEQFF.

The chain combines TRBV19 with TRBJ2-1, with 9 nucleotides matching TRBD2. CDR1 and CDR2 (germline): LNHDA, SQIVND (reference sequence). Trimming at V came to 4 bases and at J to 9 bases, leaving 10 bases not matched to a gene. The CDR3 has 15 residues. The CDR3 reads CASSKLAGGPFEQFF. CDR3 sequence (DNA): TGTGCCAGTAGTAAGTTGGCGGGAGGGCCTTTTGAGCAGTTCTTC.

The J gene is TRBJ2-5, the V gene TRBV5-1; 9 bases align to TRBD1. Germline-derived CDR1 and CDR2 are SGHRS and YFSETQ. The CDR3 runs 16 residues. V was clipped by 5 bases and J by 4 bases; unmatched bases: 12. CDR3 bases: TGCGCCAGCAGTTTCGAAGTACAGGGGGCGTTAGAGACCCAGTACTTC. It codes for CASSFEVQGALETQYF.

There are a few counts of this clone. This rearrangement joins TRBV29-1 to TRBJ2-2, with 14 positions matching TRBD2. Germline lookup yields CDR1 SQVTM and CDR2 ANQGSEA. The CDR3 contains 15 residues. V lost 7 bases and J lost 5; bases outside the gene matches: 6. The CDR3 loop is CSAGLAGGGTGELFF. The CDR3 bases are TGCAGCGCCGGACTAGCGGGAGGCGGGACCGGGGAGCTGTTTTTT.

This chain connects TRBV3-1 (or the pseudogene TRBV3-2) to TRBJ2-2; 8 bases line up with TRBD1. CDR1 and CDR2 from the germline V gene are LGHDT and YNNKEL (reference sequence). V gave up 1 base and J gave up 8 bases; unmatched junction bases: 6. The CDR3 covers 15 residues. The CDR3, as DNA: TGTGCCAGCAGCCAAGTAGGGACAGGCGAGGGGGAGCTGTTTTTT. Its protein is CASSQVGTGEGELFF.

The V gene is TRBV9, the J gene TRBJ2-7; 7 bases align to TRBD2. Trimming at V came to 0 bases and at J to 0 bases, leaving 9 bases not matched to a gene. Germline CDR1 SGDLS, CDR2 YYNGEE. This CDR3 region has 17 residues. The CDR3: CASSVGGGGLVSYEQYF. The DNA of the CDR3 is TGTGCCAGCAGCGTAGGGGGGGGAGGACTAGTCTCCTACGAGCAGTACTTC.

The rearrangement links TRBV30 to TRBJ2-1, with D maybe TRBD2 (6 bases). Trimming stripped 7 bases from V and 2 bases from J, with 18 bases between. Germline V gene lookup returns CDR1 GTSNPN and CDR2 SVGIG (reference sequence). This CDR3 has 15 residues. The CDR3 here is CAFHPTGRPYNEQFF. The DNA of the CDR3 is TGTGCCTTCCATCCAACCGGGAGACCCTACAATGAGCAGTTCTTC. Using reference TRBV30 and TRBJ2-1 for the parts outside the CDR3, the full variable domain is SQTIHQWPATLVQPVGSPLSLECTVEGTSNPNLYWYRQAAGRGLQLLFYSVGIGQISSEVPQNLSASRPQDRQFILSSKKLLLSDSGFYLCAFHPTGRPYNEQFFGPGTRLTVL.

The chain has TRBV28 and TRBJ2-1, with 8 bases identical to TRBD1. CDR1 MDHEN and CDR2 SYDVKM come from the germline V gene. V gave up 10 bases and J gave up 5 bases; unmatched junction bases: 10. The CDR3 contains 14 residues. This CDR3 reads CATETGDNHNEQFF. CDR3 bases: TGTGCCACCGAGACAGGGGACAACCACAATGAGCAGTTCTTC.

V usage is TRBV20-1 and J usage is TRBJ2-7; perhaps TRBD1 as D (6 bases). This CDR3 has 11 residues. CDR1 and CDR2 (germline): DFQATT, SNEGSKA (reference sequence). V dropped 6 bases and J dropped 3 bases, with 9 bases sitting between them. CDR3 DNA sequence: TGCAGTGCGATGGACAGCTACGAGCAGTACTTC. This encodes CSAMDSYEQYF.

This clone showed up just a few times. This rearrangement joins TRBV6-4 to TRBJ2-1; the match to TRBD2 covers 10 bases. The CDR3 is made up of 15 amino acids. Germline CDR1 is MRHNA and CDR2 is SNTAGT. Trimming at V came to 3 bases and at J to 2 bases, leaving 1 base not matched to a gene. For the CDR3, the DNA is TGTGCCAGCAGTGAGAGCGGGGGGGCCTACAATGAGCAGTTCTTC. Its protein is CASSESGGAYNEQFF.

The rearrangement joins TRBV5-8 to TRBJ1-6, with D perhaps matching TRBD1 (5 bases). Germline CDR1 is SGHTS and CDR2 is YDEGEE. This CDR3 contains 16 residues. Trimming left V 4 bases short and J 5 bases short, with 16 bases between. The CDR3 loop is CASSPGTGLDNSPLHF. CDR3 sequence (DNA): TGTGCCAGCAGCCCCGGGACTGGTCTTGATAATTCACCCCTCCACTTT.

J is TRBJ2-1 and V is TRBV5-4, with 7 bases identical to TRBD2. Losses at the gene ends were 3 bases for V and 0 bases for J; bases not matched to a gene: 6. Germline V gives CDR1 SGHNT, CDR2 YYREEE (reference sequence). CDR3 length equals 16 residues. The CDR3 reads CASSWGGIGSYNEQFF. CDR3 DNA: TGTGCCAGCAGCTGGGGGGGAATTGGCTCCTACAATGAGCAGTTCTTC.

This clone showed up just once. This chain joins TRBV2 and TRBJ1-5; D unresolved. This CDR3 is 15 amino acids long. Per germline, CDR1 SNHLY and CDR2 FYNNEI. Trimming removed 2 bases at V and 4 bases at J, with 12 bases between. CDR3: CASSERFAGNQPQHF. The CDR3 bases are TGTGCCAGCAGTGAAAGGTTCGCGGGAAATCAGCCCCAGCATTTT.

This clone was observed a single time. The chain carries TRBV27 and TRBJ2-2; 10 nucleotides agree with TRBD1. The CDR3 is made up of 15 amino acids. Trimming removed 6 bases from V and 7 bases from J; junction bases left unmatched: 8. CDR1 MNHEY and CDR2 SMNVEV come from the germline V gene (reference sequence). The CDR3 sequence is CASREGTGVYGELFF. The CDR3 nucleotides are TGTGCCAGCAGAGAAGGGACAGGGGTGTACGGGGAGCTGTTTTTT.

The V and J genes are TRBV13 and TRBJ2-1; a weak D match, TRBD1 (6 bases). This CDR3 is 15 amino acids long. Germline V gives CDR1 PRHDT, CDR2 FYEKMQ (reference sequence). The V and J ends lost 6 bases and 7 bases respectively, with 19 bases between them. CDR3 loop: CASRPGEQRGNEQFF. In nucleotides, the CDR3 is TGTGCCAGCAGACCTGGGGAGCAGAGGGGGAATGAGCAGTTCTTC.

The genes are TRBV9 and TRBJ2-6; TRBD1 might be the D (6 bases). V lost 1 base to trimming and J lost 4 bases, with 12 bases between them. This CDR3 has 16 residues. Germline V gives CDR1 SGDLS, CDR2 YYNGEE. CDR3 sequence reads: CASSVHTGSGANVLTF. CDR3 nucleotide sequence: TGTGCCAGCAGCGTACACACAGGGTCCGGGGCCAACGTCCTGACTTTC.

The gene calls are TRBV5-1 and TRBJ2-1, with 7 bases aligning to TRBD2. The CDR3 totals 15 residues. Germline CDR1 reads SGHRS; CDR2 reads YFSETQ. J was trimmed by 1 base and V by 2 bases; bases with no gene match: 3. CDR3 residues: CASSFLAVSYNEQFF. DNA of the CDR3: TGCGCCAGCAGCTTTCTAGCGGTGTCCTACAATGAGCAGTTCTTC.

This rearrangement joins TRBV5-5 to TRBJ2-7, with 10 bases matching TRBD2. From germline, CDR1 is SGHKS and CDR2 YYEKEE (reference sequence). The junction had 6 bases not matched to a gene; V was cut back by 2 bases and J by 4 bases. The CDR3 spans 15 residues. For the CDR3, the DNA is TGTGCCAGCAGCTTTCAGCGGGGGGGCAAGTACGAGCAGTACGTC. This translates into CASSFQRGGKYEQYV.

The CDR3 loop reads CASSPRHTF. The CDR3 bases are TGTGCCAGCAGCCCGCGCCACACCTTC. This chain links TRBV9 with TRBJ1-2, with D hard to call. Deletions cut 4 bases from V and 12 bases from J, with 7 bases between. The CDR3 runs to 9 residues. The V gene's germline CDR1 is SGDLS and CDR2 YYNGEE.

The chain combines TRBV30 with TRBJ1-5; D is uncertain. CDR3 length equals 14 residues. V was clipped by 2 bases and J by 9 bases, with 17 bases between them. Germline V gives CDR1 GTSNPN, CDR2 SVGIG (reference sequence). The CDR3 loop is CAWSTRDSKGPQHF. The DNA of the CDR3 is TGTGCCTGGAGTACCCGGGATTCCAAGGGGCCCCAGCATTTT.

The V gene is TRBV28, the J gene TRBJ2-2; D gene unclear. The CDR3 extends over 13 amino acids. Per germline, CDR1 MDHEN and CDR2 SYDVKM. Trimming removed 6 bases from V and 0 bases from J, with 5 bases in between. The CDR3 DNA follows: TGTGCCAGCAGATCATCGAACACCGGGGAGCTGTTTTTT. Its protein is CASRSSNTGELFF.

The chain joins TRBV7-6 to TRBJ2-3; a weak D match, TRBD2 (7 bases). CDR3 length: 16 residues. The ends were cut back, 2 bases at V and 0 bases at J, with 12 bases in the middle. The germline V gene encodes CDR1 SGHVS and CDR2 FNYEAQ. CDR3 nucleotide sequence: TGTGCCAGCAGCTTAAGGCGGGGGCCTAGCACAGATACGCAGTATTTT. Translated, it gives CASSLRRGPSTDTQYF.

The sample holds a few counts of this clone. This sequence joins TRBV13 and TRBJ2-7, with 7 bases matching TRBD1. Per germline, CDR1 PRHDT and CDR2 FYEKMQ (reference sequence). With 4 bases clipped from V and 0 bases from J, the junction kept 6 bases outside the gene matches. The CDR3 runs to 15 residues. This chain's CDR3 is CASSSYRGSSYEQYF. The DNA for the CDR3 is TGTGCCAGCAGCTCATACAGGGGTAGCTCCTACGAGCAGTACTTC.

This clone was recorded a few times. The gene calls are TRBV11-2 and TRBJ1-2; 8 nucleotides match TRBD1. The germline gives CDR1 SGHAT, CDR2 FQNNGV. V was clipped by 6 bases and J by 10 bases; unmatched bases: 16. CDR3 length: 15 amino acids. CDR3: CASRRPGRDRQDYTF. In nucleotides, the CDR3 is TGTGCCAGCAGGCGACCGGGCCGGGACAGGCAAGACTACACCTTC.

J is TRBJ1-2 and V is TRBV6-6, with D possibly TRBD1 on 5 matching bases. CDR1 is MNHNY and CDR2 is SVGAGI in the germline V gene (reference sequence). This CDR3 has 11 residues. V was pared by 4 bases and J by 8 bases, with 8 bases between. CDR3 region: CASSFGGGYTF. For the CDR3, the DNA is TGTGCCAGCAGTTTCGGGGGGGGCTACACCTTC.

The chain links TRBV7-9 to TRBJ1-6, with D perhaps TRBD1 (5 bases). Deletions cut 5 bases from V and 6 bases from J, with 14 bases between. The germline V gene has CDR1 SEHNR and CDR2 FQNEAQ (reference sequence). The CDR3 runs 15 residues. In DNA, the CDR3 is TGTGCCAGCAGCCCCCCCGGGGGGGGTAATTCACCCCTCCACTTT. Its protein is CASSPPGGGNSPLHF. The variable domain in full, with the rest retrieved from reference TRBV7-9 and TRBJ1-6, is DTGVSQNPRHKITKRGQNVTFRCDPISEHNRLYWYRQTLGQGPEFLTYFQNEAQLEKSRLLSDRFSAERPKGSFSTLEIQRTEQGDSAMYLCASSPPGGGNSPLHFGNGTRLTVT.

The V call is TRBV6-5, the J call TRBJ1-1; D not resolved. CDR1 is MNHEY, CDR2 SVGAGI, per germline. The CDR3 runs 14 residues. Trimming shortened V by 2 bases and J by 5 bases, and 12 bases separated the two germline ends. CDR3 sequence reads: CASSYSSGGTEAFF. CDR3 sequence (DNA): TGTGCCAGCAGTTACAGTTCGGGCGGGACTGAAGCTTTCTTT.